This T cell receptor (beta chain) was found in a study of CXCR3-negative and CXCR3-positive naive CD8 T cells. Broader study findings: Memory CD8+ cells showed much lower diversity, while both naive subsets were comparably high.

Of note for this clonotype: The antigen remains undetermined.

It was by 5' RACE with UMI labels that the TRB cDNA libraries were prepared. TCRdb reprocessed the 5' RACE reads and stores each CDR3 protein as one record, lacking DNA. The ten top clones account for approximately 10%, within a sample of roughly 28,000 distinct CDR3 sequences. The CDR3 has 14 residues. Germline CDR1 and CDR2: MDHEN and SYDVKM. The rearrangement links TRBV28 to TRBJ1-5; TCRdb's D gene call, TRBD1, goes unchecked for lack of DNA. The TCR comes from a human donor in good health. Some clones in this sample may be carry-over from other donors' samples. Specimen: memory CD8+ T cells from blood. Here the CDR3 reads CASSLSGLNQPQHF.